This T cell receptor (beta chain) derives from a study of blood T cell repertoires in COVID-19. Study summary: The United States, Italy and Spain were the sources of the acute and convalescent COVID-19 samples. PBMCs, B-cell-depleted T cells, or T cells were the source of the cDNA or gDNA that made up the material.

Original processing methods: Using reference gene primer amplification, nucleated cell counts were estimated. Some clones are missing from TCRdb's copy, which holds only in-frame ones; the method was immunoSEQ multiplex PCR. D and trimming were read from the DNA, whereas the V and J calls and clone size are those reported in that table. The sample lists around 40,000 clones; roughly 86% were seen once. This CDR3 is built from 14 residues. Germline values: CDR1 LGHDT, CDR2 YNNKEL (reference sequence). The germline V and J ends were trimmed by 1 base and 1 base, with 8 bases remaining between them. The receptor's source is a human donor in a cohort sampled during active COVID-19. The chain links TRBV3-1 (or the pseudogene TRBV3-2) to TRBJ2-7; no firm D call. The material sequenced was peripheral blood. The CDR3 region has the DNA TGTGCCAGCAGCCAAGCCCCTATTTCCTACGAGCAGTACTTC. This translates into CASSQAPISYEQYF.